Shown below are 26 T cell receptor beta chains from a single sample sequenced in a study of blood T cell repertoires in COVID-19. Produced via immunoSEQ multiplex PCR; TCRdb's table is partial and in-frame only. This sample has some 400,000 clones; around 87% occur once, and the top ten carry 1% to 1.5%. Sequences were obtained from PBMCs or T cells enriched from blood (not recorded which). The source of these receptors is a man aged 25-40 years who had recovered from COVID-19.

The rearrangement joins TRBV2 to TRBJ2-1; 11 bases fit TRBD2. The germline CDR1 and CDR2 sequences are SNHLY and FYNNEI. This CDR3 region has 15 residues. V lost 4 bases and J lost 7; bases outside the gene matches: 6. In DNA, the CDR3 is TGTGCCAGCAGTGGGGTGACTAGCGGGGATAATGAGCAGTTCTTC. This gives the protein CASSGVTSGDNEQFF.

The V gene is TRBV6-5, the J gene TRBJ1-4; D gene ambiguous. This CDR3 contains 14 residues. V was pared by 6 bases and J by 6 bases, with 14 bases between. Looked up from germline, CDR1 is MNHEY and CDR2 is SVGAGI. The CDR3 nucleotides read TGTGCCAGCAGCCCCGATTGGGGAGATGAAAAACTGTTTTTT. It is translated as CASSPDWGDEKLFF.

This clone has more than one count but fewer than ten. This chain connects TRBV4-3 to TRBJ2-1, with 13 bases that match TRBD2. Trimming removed 5 bases from V and 2 bases from J; junction bases left unmatched: 3. The CDR3 is made up of 16 amino acids. Germline assignment: CDR1 LGHNA and CDR2 YSLEER. CDR3 nucleotide sequence: TGCGCCAGCAGCGGAGGACTAGCGGGGGCCTACAATGAGCAGTTCTTC. It translates to CASSGGLAGAYNEQFF.

The J gene is TRBJ2-5, the V gene TRBV9; D remains unclear. This CDR3 region has 15 residues. The V end was cut by 0 bases, the J end by 5 bases, with 14 bases between. Germline CDR1 and CDR2: SGDLS and YYNGEE. The CDR3 protein is CASSVDPLYGETQYF. The CDR3 region has the DNA TGTGCCAGCAGCGTAGACCCCCTCTACGGGGAGACCCAGTACTTC.

CDR3 coding DNA: TGTGCCAGCTCACCACTTAAAACAGGGACCACTGAAGCTTTCTTT. Its protein product is CASSPLKTGTTEAFF. The chain has TRBV18 and TRBJ1-1, with a weak D call TRBD1 (6 bases). CDR3 length: 15 amino acids. Trimming took off 1 base at V and 4 bases at J, with 13 bases between the two ends. CDR1 is KGHSH and CDR2 is LQKENI in the germline V gene.

Only one count was recorded for this clone. The chain recombines TRBV9 with TRBJ1-2; D not resolved. Looked up from germline, CDR1 is SGDLS and CDR2 is YYNGEE. V shed 0 bases and J shed 7 bases, with 7 bases lying between them. The CDR3 is 12 amino acids. Here the CDR3 DNA reads TGTGCCAGCAGCGTAGATAACGGTGGCTACACCTTC. Protein: CASSVDNGGYTF.

This clone was seen only once. The chain combines TRBV6-5 with TRBJ2-1; 7 bases match TRBD2. V lost 6 bases, J lost 2 bases, and 7 bases stayed unmatched. The germline V gene encodes CDR1 MNHEY and CDR2 SVGAGI. This CDR3 comprises 15 residues. The CDR3 DNA sequence: TGTGCCAGCAGCTGGGGCGGGGGTCCCTACAATGAGCAGTTCTTC. Protein sequence: CASSWGGGPYNEQFF.

In regard to this clone: Its ends do not fully match the called genes, so a read error is possible. The chain's CDR3 is CASSPSGGSRNTGELFF. CDR3 DNA sequence: TGTGCTAGCAGCCCTTCAGGGGGCTCTAGGAACACCGGGGAGCTGTTTTTT. V and J are TRBV7-7 and TRBJ2-2, with 8 positions matching TRBD1. The CDR3 is 17 amino acids. Germline V gene data show CDR1 as SSHAT and CDR2 as FNYEAQ (reference sequence).

The chain joins TRBV19 to TRBJ2-2; TRBD2 agrees at 7 bases. In germline, CDR1 is LNHDA, CDR2 SQIVND (reference sequence). The CDR3 totals 14 residues. The CDR3 DNA is TGTGCTTCCTCGGCTAGCGGGAACACCGGGGAGCTGTTTTTT. This sequence encodes CASSASGNTGELFF.

This clone appeared a single time. V and J are TRBV30 and TRBJ1-5; 7 positions match TRBD1. J was trimmed by 7 bases and V by 1 base; bases with no gene match: 16. Germline lookup yields CDR1 GTSNPN and CDR2 SVGIG (reference sequence). This CDR3 spans 17 amino acids. Here the CDR3 reads CAWSGGSSGQRGQPQHF. CDR3 sequence (DNA): TGTGCCTGGAGTGGGGGATCCTCGGGACAGAGGGGGCAGCCCCAGCATTTT.

V usage is TRBV9 and J usage is TRBJ2-1; 9 nucleotides match TRBD2. The CDR3 covers 14 residues. Trimming took 7 bases from V and 7 from J; bases not matched to a gene: 9. Germline loops: CDR1 SGDLS, CDR2 YYNGEE. The CDR3 sequence: CASARRGGQNEQFF. Written as DNA, the CDR3 is TGTGCCAGCGCAAGGCGGGGGGGCCAGAATGAGCAGTTCTTC. The variable domain in full, completed from reference TRBV9 and TRBJ2-1, reads DSGVTQTPKHLITATGQRVTLRCSPRSGDLSVYWYQQSLDQGLQFLIQYYNGEERAKGNILERFSAQQFPDLHSELNLSSLELGDSALYFCASARRGGQNEQFFGPGTRLTVL.

J is TRBJ2-7 and V is TRBV6-2 or TRBV6-3; tentatively, D is TRBD2 (6 bases). Germline-derived CDR1 and CDR2 are MNHEY and SVGEGT. The length of the CDR3 is 14 residues. V lost 4 bases and J lost 4, with 14 bases in between. CDR3 sequence reads: CASSSPSGSYEQYF. CDR3 coding DNA: TGTGCCAGCAGTTCGCCCAGCGGGTCGTACGAGCAGTACTTC.

CDR3 residues: CASSLAGAAGANVLTF. DNA of the CDR3: TGTGCCAGCAGCTTGGCGGGGGCAGCCGGGGCCAACGTCCTGACTTTC. V is TRBV7-8 and J is TRBJ2-6, with D perhaps matching TRBD2 (7 bases). The CDR3 is 16 residues long. V gave up 3 bases and J gave up 4 bases, with 13 bases separating them. The germline gives CDR1 SGHVS, CDR2 FQNEAQ. The full variable domain, with the rest looked up from reference TRBV7-8 and TRBJ2-6, is GAGVSQSPRYKVAKRGQDVALRCDPISGHVSLFWYQQALGQGPEFLTYFQNEAQLDKSGLPSDRFFAERPEGSVSTLKIQRTQQEDSAVYLCASSLAGAAGANVLTFGAGSRLTVL.

This clone was recorded once. This chain joins TRBV3-1 (or the pseudogene TRBV3-2) and TRBJ1-1; the D gene is possibly TRBD1 (5 bases). Germline V gives CDR1 LGHDT, CDR2 YNNKEL (reference sequence). Trimming stripped 3 bases from V and 0 bases from J, with 8 bases between. This CDR3 has 14 amino acids. CDR3 in amino acids: CASSHPGMNTEAFF. For the CDR3, the DNA is TGTGCCAGCAGCCATCCAGGGATGAACACTGAAGCTTTCTTT.

V usage is TRBV9 and J usage is TRBJ2-1, with TRBD2 matching 7 bases. Germline values: CDR1 SGDLS, CDR2 YYNGEE. The CDR3 spans 16 residues. Trimming cost V 4 bases and J 8 bases; bases outside gene matches: 15. The DNA of the CDR3 is TGTGCCAGCAGCTTCCCTGGGGGGAGGGCCCCCGATGAGCAGTTCTTC. Protein: CASSFPGGRAPDEQFF.

V gene TRBV10-3 combines with J gene TRBJ2-1; TRBD1 might be the D (5 bases). Germline assignment: CDR1 ENHRY and CDR2 SYGVKD. Trimming took off 10 bases at V and 2 bases at J, with 21 bases between the two ends. This CDR3 is 16 amino acids long. CDR3 bases: TGTGCCAGCCAAGGTGGAGTGCAGGGCACCTACAATGAGCAGTTCTTC. Protein sequence: CASQGGVQGTYNEQFF.

This chain connects TRBV29-1 to TRBJ1-4, with 11 nucleotides matching TRBD1. V dropped 0 bases and J dropped 7; count of bases not matched to a gene: 4. The germline CDR1 and CDR2 sequences are SQVTM and ANQGSEA. This CDR3 has 15 residues. CDR3 loop: CSVEDQGTGGEKLFF. The CDR3 nucleotides read TGCAGCGTTGAAGATCAAGGGACAGGGGGTGAAAAACTGTTTTTT.

The chain uses TRBV27 and TRBJ1-1, with a weak D call TRBD1 (6 bases). The CDR3 covers 14 residues. Germline CDR1 reads MNHEY; CDR2 reads SMNVEV (reference sequence). Trimming cost V 8 bases and J 3 bases, with 16 bases left between them. CDR3 DNA sequence: TGTGCCAGCCAATCGGCAGGGGCGTACACTGAAGCTTTCTTT. As protein: CASQSAGAYTEAFF.

This clone was detected only a few times. As DNA, the CDR3 is TGTGCCTGGAGTGTACAGTTAGGGGGCCATCAGCCCCAGCATTTT. This gives the protein CAWSVQLGGHQPQHF. This chain uses TRBV30 with TRBJ1-5; 7 bases align to TRBD1. The germline V gene encodes CDR1 GTSNPN and CDR2 SVGIG (reference sequence). The CDR3 length is 15 residues. V lost 0 bases to trimming and J lost 5 bases; unmatched junction nucleotides: 7.

The V call is TRBV6-2 or TRBV6-3, the J call TRBJ1-4; D gene ambiguous. The ends were cut back, 5 bases at V and 8 bases at J, with 9 bases in the middle. Germline V gene sequence: CDR1 MNHEY, CDR2 SVGEGT. This CDR3 is 12 amino acids long. CDR3 sequence reads: CASSHVREKLFF. Written as DNA, the CDR3 is TGTGCCAGCAGTCATGTACGGGAAAAACTGTTTTTT.

The CDR3 sequence: CASSTSDRGYEQYF. In nucleotides, the CDR3 is TGTGCCAGCAGCACCAGTGACCGGGGTTACGAGCAGTACTTC. The chain couples TRBV7-6 to TRBJ2-7; D perhaps matches TRBD2 (5 bases). The V gene's germline CDR1 is SGHVS and CDR2 FNYEAQ. V lost 5 bases and J 4 bases, leaving 15 bases between the germline ends. This CDR3 has 14 residues.

This clone occurred once. This chain connects TRBV20-1 to TRBJ2-2; 12 positions agree with TRBD1. This CDR3 is 15 amino acids long. Germline V gene sequence: CDR1 DFQATT, CDR2 SNEGSKA (reference sequence). V was pared by 3 bases and J by 5 bases, with 4 bases of the junction left unmatched. CDR3 in amino acids: CSASGTGGRTGELFF. CDR3 bases: TGCAGTGCTAGTGGGACAGGGGGCCGGACCGGGGAGCTGTTTTTT.

This clone was counted a single time. This chain uses TRBV6-5 with TRBJ2-7, with a weak D call TRBD2 (5 bases). The V end lost 7 bases, the J end lost 7 bases, and 17 bases lay between the germline ends. The CDR3 extends over 13 amino acids. Germline V CDR1 and CDR2: MNHEY, SVGAGI. The DNA for the CDR3 is TGTGCCAGCATTGTTCAGGCGACGGGGGAGCAGTACTTC. It specifies CASIVQATGEQYF.

The chain has TRBV6-5 and TRBJ2-7; TRBD1 might be the D (5 bases). V gave up 5 bases and J gave up 2 bases, with 16 bases separating them. CDR1 is MNHEY, CDR2 SVGAGI, per germline. This CDR3 is 15 amino acids long. CDR3 DNA sequence: TGTGCCAGCAGTCCAGGGATAGCCTTCCCCTACGAGCAGTACTTC. Its protein is CASSPGIAFPYEQYF.

The rearrangement uses TRBV2 and TRBJ1-6; D is perhaps TRBD1 (6 bases). V lost 7 bases to trimming and J lost 6 bases, with 16 bases between them. Per the germline V gene, CDR1 is SNHLY and CDR2 is FYNNEI. There are 15 residues in the CDR3. The CDR3 loop is CASKAGDKSNSPLHF. The CDR3 DNA reads TGTGCCAGCAAGGCGGGGGACAAAAGTAATTCACCCCTCCACTTT.

In regard to this clone: One end of the junction is discordant with germline, which a read error may explain. This chain joins TRBV3-1 (or the pseudogene TRBV3-2) and TRBJ1-1; D remains ambiguous. This CDR3 is built from 15 residues. Germline-derived CDR1 and CDR2 are LGHDT and YNNKEL (reference sequence). The CDR3 coding sequence is TGTGCCAGCATCCAATCTCTACTTGGGAACACTGAAGCTTTCTTT. It translates to CASIQSLLGNTEAFF.